These 17 T cell receptor beta chains originate from one sample sequenced in a study of T cell repertoires in cytomegalovirus infection. TCRdb processed the reads anew with MiXCR; each CDR3 protein has one entry. The repertoire holds about 220,000 distinct CDR3 sequences, with roughly two fifths as singletons. Antigens of these TCRs are unknown. Sequences were derived from CD8+ T cells from cultured PBMCs, sampled from culture after CMV antigen stimulation. Receptor source: a human donor in good health (CMV status not recorded). Some clones in this sample may be carry-over from other donors' samples.

This clonotype was seen more than once but under ten times. The CDR3 spells CASSSLTGAGTDTQYF. Written as DNA, the CDR3 is TGTGCCAGCAGCTCCCTCACAGGGGCCGGCACAGATACGCAGTATTTT. The chain recombines TRBV7-9 with TRBJ2-3; 7 positions agree with TRBD1. In germline, CDR1 is SEHNR, CDR2 FQNEAQ (reference sequence). Trimming at V came to 4 bases and at J to 1 base, leaving 8 bases not matched to a gene. This CDR3 contains 16 residues.

The J gene is TRBJ2-2, the V gene TRBV9; 7 bases agree with TRBD2. J lost 1 base, V lost 2 bases, and 2 bases had no gene match. This CDR3 contains 15 residues. In germline, CDR1 is SGDLS, CDR2 YYNGEE. The CDR3 bases are TGTGCCAGCAGCGTTGGGGGGGAGAACACCGGGGAGCTGTTTTTT. Translating it yields CASSVGGENTGELFF.

This clonotype was seen a handful of times. This chain joins TRBV6-5 and TRBJ1-2; D is possibly TRBD1 (5 bases). The CDR3 totals 13 residues. V lost 3 bases and J lost 3, with 8 bases in between. The germline gives CDR1 MNHEY, CDR2 SVGAGI. The CDR3 region has the DNA TGTGCCAGCAGTTATCGGGGCTACTATGGCTACACCTTC. It specifies CASSYRGYYGYTF.

The chain employs TRBV30 and TRBJ2-1, with D perhaps TRBD1 or TRBD2 (5 bases each). Between the trimmed V and J ends, which lost 0 bases and 6 bases, there was a span of 15 bases. CDR3 size: 15 residues. Germline V gene lookup returns CDR1 GTSNPN and CDR2 SVGIG (reference sequence). CDR3 loop: CAWSVVGGPLNEQFF. As DNA, the CDR3 is TGTGCCTGGAGTGTAGTTGGGGGACCCCTCAATGAGCAGTTCTTC.

The gene calls are TRBV27 and TRBJ2-2, with a tentative D call TRBD2 (7 bases). This CDR3 has 15 residues. Germline CDR1 and CDR2: MNHEY and SMNVEV (reference sequence). Deletions cut 3 bases from V and 3 bases from J, with 11 bases between. CDR3 sequence reads: CASSLRGLDTGELFF. The CDR3 DNA follows: TGTGCCAGCAGTTTGCGGGGGCTTGACACCGGGGAGCTGTTTTTT.

This clonotype has more than one count but fewer than ten. The chain joins TRBV6-1 to TRBJ2-2; D gene uncertain. Trimming left V 2 bases short and J 5 bases short, with 6 bases between. The CDR3 contains 13 residues. Germline values: CDR1 MNHNS, CDR2 SASEGT. CDR3 in amino acids: CASSEFLTGELFF. The CDR3 coding sequence is TGTGCCAGCAGTGAATTTTTGACCGGGGAGCTGTTTTTT.

CDR3 amino acids: CASSLSAYSNQPQHF. The CDR3, as DNA: TGTGCCAGCAGTTTATCCGCCTATAGCAATCAGCCCCAGCATTTT. The rearrangement links TRBV27 to TRBJ1-5, with D unresolved. Trimming took off 0 bases at V and 0 bases at J, with 6 bases between the two ends. The CDR3 contains 15 residues. CDR1 and CDR2 (germline): MNHEY, SMNVEV (reference sequence).

This clonotype was seen a handful of times. The gene calls are TRBV27 and TRBJ2-4, with D unresolved. Looked up from germline, CDR1 is MNHEY and CDR2 is SMNVEV (reference sequence). The CDR3 runs 20 residues. V shed 6 bases and J shed 3 bases, with 30 bases lying between them. The CDR3: CASSPSEGEVSLVSKNIQYF. CDR3 bases: TGTGCCAGCAGCCCCAGCGAAGGAGAGGTGTCATTAGTCAGCAAAAACATTCAGTACTTC.

The table lists this clonotype with a few counts. This chain joins TRBV6-6 and TRBJ2-3, with 8 bases that match TRBD2. The germline V gene has CDR1 MNHNY and CDR2 SVGAGI (reference sequence). The CDR3 consists of 15 residues. V lost 6 bases and J lost 1; bases outside the gene matches: 6. CDR3: CASRPNSGGTDTQYF. CDR3 in DNA: TGTGCCAGCAGACCGAATAGCGGGGGCACAGATACGCAGTATTTT.

The chain couples TRBV2 to TRBJ2-7; D is tentatively TRBD1 or TRBD2 (5 bases each). Germline CDR1 reads SNHLY; CDR2 reads FYNNEI. The V end was cut by 8 bases, the J end by 6 bases, with 14 bases between. The CDR3 is made up of 12 amino acids. The CDR3 region has the DNA TGTGCCAGCCGAGGGACCGTGGTCGAGCAGTACTTC. Translation gives CASRGTVVEQYF.

The chain employs TRBV12-5 and TRBJ1-1, with D unresolved. Trimming shortened V by 2 bases and J by 1 base, and 11 bases separated the two germline ends. The CDR3 totals 15 residues. Germline CDR1 reads LGHNT; CDR2 reads FRNRAP. The CDR3 loop reads CASGLWAGENTEAFF. The CDR3 DNA reads as TGTGCTAGTGGTTTGTGGGCAGGAGAGAACACTGAAGCTTTCTTT.

The sample holds a few counts of this clonotype. The J gene is TRBJ1-4, the V gene TRBV28; D unresolved. V lost 4 bases to trimming and J lost 5 bases, with 11 bases between them. Germline V CDR1 and CDR2: MDHEN, SYDVKM. The CDR3 spans 14 residues. The CDR3 DNA reads as TGTGCCAGCAGTTCGGGAGAGTTAAATGAAAAACTGTTTTTT. It encodes CASSSGELNEKLFF.

This chain links TRBV7-8 with TRBJ2-1, with no clear D. The CDR3 contains 15 residues. Germline CDR1 is SGHVS and CDR2 is FQNEAQ. V lost 1 base and J 2 bases, leaving 9 bases between the germline ends. CDR3 coding DNA: TGTGCCAGCAGCTTAGGGAGCCTGCCCTACAATGAGCAGTTCTTC. Its translation is CASSLGSLPYNEQFF.

This clonotype was recorded a few times. The CDR3 region is CASSPETGNTGELFF. The CDR3 nucleotides are TGTGCCAGCAGCCCGGAGACGGGGAACACCGGGGAGCTGTTTTTT. This rearrangement joins TRBV7-9 to TRBJ2-2; D is uncertain. Trimming stripped 5 bases from V and 1 base from J, with 11 bases between. This CDR3 is built from 15 residues. CDR1 is SEHNR and CDR2 is FQNEAQ in the germline V gene (reference sequence).

This clonotype has a count of ten or more. CDR3 DNA sequence: TGTGCCAGCTACCCGGTTAGGGGAGTAACTGAAGCTTTCTTT. Encoded protein: CASYPVRGVTEAFF. The gene calls are TRBV6-5 and TRBJ1-1; D may be TRBD1 (5 bases). Per germline, CDR1 MNHEY and CDR2 SVGAGI. Trimming left V 8 bases short and J 5 bases short, with 18 bases between. The CDR3 sequence is 14 residues long.

There are a few counts of this clonotype. The chain employs TRBV7-9 and TRBJ1-2; D is undetermined. V was trimmed by 5 bases and J by 5 bases, leaving 15 bases between them. The CDR3 is 14 residues long. Germline V lookup: CDR1 SEHNR, CDR2 FQNEAQ (reference sequence). The CDR3 sequence: CASSPGLVGYGYTF. The CDR3 DNA follows: TGTGCCAGCAGCCCCGGCCTGGTTGGATATGGCTACACCTTC.

The gene calls are TRBV27 and TRBJ2-7, with 11 bases identical to TRBD2. The CDR3 runs 19 residues. Germline V CDR1 and CDR2: MNHEY, SMNVEV (reference sequence). V shed 2 bases, J shed 5 bases, and the junction held 17 bases outside the gene matches. This CDR3 reads CASSLLAGGAPSQRNEQYF. The CDR3 DNA follows: TGTGCCAGCAGTTTACTAGCGGGAGGCGCCCCTTCGCAGCGGAACGAGCAGTACTTC.